This T cell receptor (beta chain) comes out of a study of T cell responses to AZD1222 COVID-19 vaccine. Study-wide findings and caveats: Most donors were white British, females outnumbered males, and clonal diversity was possibly underestimated. Regions 160-218 and 743-854 dominated among vaccine-associated CD4 TCRs spanning spike. Two AZD1222 administrations were followed by greater Spike-specific TCR breadth and depth. Seropositive at baseline were only five or six AZD1222 recipients.

Data came from immunoSEQ multiplex PCR; TCRdb stores just in-frame clones and leaves some out. The sample yields about 120,000 clones, around 93% seen once. As concerns this clone: Its antigen is undetermined.

From germline, CDR1 is LGHDT and CDR2 YNNKEL (reference sequence). V was clipped by 6 bases and J by 1 base; unmatched bases: 6. The CDR3 runs 16 residues. This chain joins TRBV3-1 (or the pseudogene TRBV3-2) and TRBJ1-5; 10 bases fit TRBD1. The sequence came from an adult in good health. Material: peripheral blood, obtained on day 0 of AZD1222 vaccination. The CDR3 DNA reads TGTGCCAGCAGTGGGACAGGGGAAGGGAGCAATCAGCCCCAGCATTTT. This codes for CASSGTGEGSNQPQHF.